Below, 29 T cell receptor beta chains from the same sample are listed, as sequenced in a study of shared clonotypes between healthy human individuals. Method: immunoSEQ multiplex PCR; TCRdb's copy keeps in-frame clones and lacks some. The sample yields 1,400,000 or so clones, roughly 98.5% seen once. The sample consisted of naive CD4+ T cells sorted from blood. Subset in this sample: CD45RA+ positively selected. These receptors all come from a man aged 30 to 39 in good health.

V usage is TRBV27 and J usage is TRBJ2-6; 7 positions match TRBD1. The V gene end was trimmed by 5 bases and the J gene end by 0 bases; junction bases not matched to a gene: 4. This CDR3 spans 16 amino acids. CDR1 is MNHEY and CDR2 is SMNVEV in the germline V gene (reference sequence). CDR3 sequence: CASSQQGFSGANVLTF. As DNA, the CDR3 is TGTGCCAGCAGTCAACAGGGGTTCTCTGGGGCCAACGTCCTGACTTTC.

The J gene is TRBJ2-7, the V gene TRBV7-2; 11 positions match TRBD2. The germline V gene encodes CDR1 SGHTA and CDR2 FQGNSA. The V gene end was trimmed by 9 bases and the J gene end by 0 bases; junction bases not matched to a gene: 4. There are 14 residues in the CDR3. CDR3 protein: CASATSGSSYEQYF. The CDR3 DNA sequence: TGTGCCAGTGCCACTAGCGGGAGCTCCTACGAGCAGTACTTC.

This chain connects TRBV7-6 to TRBJ2-6; unclear D gene. V was shortened by 2 bases and J by 3 bases, with 2 bases between the two germline ends. Per germline, CDR1 SGHVS and CDR2 FNYEAQ. This CDR3 comprises 13 residues. The CDR3 reads CASSLYGANVLTF. The CDR3 nucleotides read TGTGCCAGCAGCTTATATGGGGCCAACGTCCTGACTTTC.

This chain connects TRBV5-6 to TRBJ2-7; 9 bases fit TRBD1. The trim removed 1 base at V and 4 bases at J, leaving 3 bases unmatched. This CDR3 is 14 amino acids long. The germline CDR1 and CDR2 sequences are SGHDT and YYEEEE. This chain's CDR3 is CASSLSGTGYEQYF. In nucleotides, the CDR3 is TGTGCCAGCAGCTTGTCTGGGACAGGGTACGAGCAGTACTTC.

V and J are TRBV29-1 and TRBJ1-2, with D possibly being TRBD1 (5 bases). Germline CDR1 is SQVTM and CDR2 is ANQGSEA. Trimming removed 3 bases at V and 5 bases at J, with 19 bases between. The CDR3 contains 15 residues. The DNA for the CDR3 is TGCAGCGTTGACCGTGGGACGGAGGGAGGGTATGGCTACACCTTC. It encodes CSVDRGTEGGYGYTF. Full variable domain (remainder filled in from reference TRBV29-1 and TRBJ1-2): SAVISQKPSRDICQRGTSLTIQCQVDSQVTMMFWYRQQPGQSLTLIATANQGSEATYESGFVIDKFPISRPNLTFSTLTVSNMSPEDSSIYLCSVDRGTEGGYGYTFGSGTRLTVV.

The rearrangement uses TRBV6-6 and TRBJ2-5, with 10 bases that match TRBD2. From germline, CDR1 is MNHNY and CDR2 SVGAGI (reference sequence). V shed 7 bases and J 2 bases; nucleotides not matched to a gene: 4. CDR3 length equals 14 residues. CDR3 DNA: TGTGCCAGCAAACTAGCGGGAAGTCAAGAGACCCAGTACTTC. It is translated as CASKLAGSQETQYF.

J is TRBJ2-2 and V is TRBV19; 11 bases agree with TRBD2. This CDR3 spans 16 amino acids. Germline values: CDR1 LNHDA, CDR2 SQIVND (reference sequence). V was clipped by 5 bases and J by 4 bases; unmatched bases: 6. In DNA, the CDR3 is TGTGCCAGTAGTTCCTTAGCGGGAGGGAGCACCGGGGAGCTGTTTTTT. Amino acids: CASSSLAGGSTGELFF.

In the case of this clone: Distinct nucleotide sequences in the sample also encode this CDR3. V usage is TRBV5-1 and J usage is TRBJ1-1; D is possibly TRBD1 (5 bases). Trimming cost V 0 bases and J 5 bases, with 14 bases left between them. This CDR3 region has 15 residues. Per germline, CDR1 SGHRS and CDR2 YFSETQ. The chain's CDR3 is CASSLAGARGTEAFF. In nucleotides, the CDR3 is TGCGCCAGCAGCTTGGCCGGGGCACGGGGAACTGAAGCTTTCTTT.

The chain combines TRBV7-9 with TRBJ1-1; D call uncertain. The CDR3 is made up of 16 amino acids. V was pared by 5 bases and J by 6 bases, with 22 bases between. Germline V gives CDR1 SEHNR, CDR2 FQNEAQ (reference sequence). The CDR3 nucleotides are TGTGCCAGCAGCCTCCCGGTCGGGGTCTCAGCCGCTGAAGCTTTCTTT. This sequence encodes CASSLPVGVSAAEAFF.

The chain carries TRBV5-5 and TRBJ2-5, with 11 bases lining up with TRBD1. The CDR3 runs to 16 residues. Germline CDR1 is SGHKS and CDR2 is YYEKEE (reference sequence). Trimming took 4 bases from V and 5 from J; bases not matched to a gene: 10. CDR3 sequence reads: CASSPGQGAEGETQYF. The CDR3 bases are TGTGCCAGCAGCCCAGGACAGGGGGCCGAGGGGGAGACCCAGTACTTC.

V usage is TRBV7-2 and J usage is TRBJ2-3; tentative D call: TRBD2 (5 bases). V lost 2 bases to trimming and J lost 1 base, with 10 bases between them. This CDR3 comprises 15 residues. Per the germline V gene, CDR1 is SGHTA and CDR2 is FQGNSA. CDR3 in DNA: TGTGCCAGCAGCTTAAGGCGGGCGGGCACAGATACGCAGTATTTT. Translation gives CASSLRRAGTDTQYF.

The rearrangement joins TRBV5-4 to TRBJ2-7; D is uncertain. This CDR3 is built from 13 residues. CDR1 is SGHNT, CDR2 YYREEE, per germline (reference sequence). V dropped 4 bases and J dropped 6 bases, with 14 bases sitting between them. The CDR3 DNA is TGTGCCAGCAGCCTTCAGGAAAGTACCGAGCAGTACTTC. Translated: CASSLQESTEQYF.

The chain has TRBV6-1 and TRBJ1-1; TRBD1 might be the D (5 bases). Per germline, CDR1 MNHNS and CDR2 SASEGT. This CDR3 spans 16 amino acids. Trimming stripped 2 bases from V and 0 bases from J, with 13 bases between. CDR3 protein: CASSERAGSMNTEAFF. The CDR3 DNA reads as TGTGCCAGCAGTGAACGGGCAGGGTCGATGAACACTGAAGCTTTCTTT.

The chain uses TRBV30 and TRBJ2-7; 7 bases align to TRBD1. This CDR3 comprises 15 residues. Germline CDR1 reads GTSNPN; CDR2 reads SVGIG (reference sequence). J lost 3 bases, V lost 0 bases, and 8 bases had no gene match. CDR3 sequence: CAWSVTGTVFYEQYF. Here the CDR3 DNA reads TGTGCCTGGAGTGTAACCGGGACAGTTTTCTACGAGCAGTACTTC.

J is TRBJ2-2 and V is TRBV27, with TRBD1 matching over 9 bases. This CDR3 has 14 amino acids. Germline V lookup: CDR1 MNHEY, CDR2 SMNVEV (reference sequence). Trimming removed 5 bases from V and 7 bases from J; junction bases left unmatched: 5. The CDR3 DNA reads TGTGCCAGCAGTCAACAGGGGGCGGGCGGGGAGCTGTTTTTT. The encoded protein is CASSQQGAGGELFF.

This clone has a single count. The rearrangement joins TRBV19 to TRBJ1-2; 8 bases map to TRBD1. The trim removed 4 bases at V and 5 bases at J, leaving 6 bases unmatched. The CDR3 spans 14 residues. CDR1 and CDR2 from the germline V gene are LNHDA and SQIVND (reference sequence). CDR3 DNA: TGTGCCAGTAGTACAGGGGGCGTTTCGTATGGCTACACCTTC. It is translated as CASSTGGVSYGYTF. The whole variable domain, remainder taken from reference TRBV19 and TRBJ1-2, is DGGITQSPKYLFRKEGQNVTLSCEQNLNHDAMYWYRQDPGQGLRLIYYSQIVNDFQKGDIAEGYSVSREKKESFPLTVTSAQKNPTAFYLCASSTGGVSYGYTFGSGTRLTVV.

The chain is built from TRBV18 and TRBJ2-6; the D gene is possibly TRBD2 (5 bases). In germline, CDR1 is KGHSH, CDR2 LQKENI. The CDR3 covers 14 residues. The V end lost 3 bases, the J end lost 2 bases, and 5 bases lay between the germline ends. CDR3 in DNA: TGTGCCAGCTCACCGGAGGCTGGGGCCAACGTCCTGACTTTC. This encodes CASSPEAGANVLTF.

V gene TRBV2 combines with J gene TRBJ1-2; TRBD1 matches 8 bases. The germline V gene has CDR1 SNHLY and CDR2 FYNNEI. The CDR3 consists of 15 residues. Trimming cost V 6 bases and J 4 bases; bases outside gene matches: 10. CDR3 residues: CASRGAAGGTYGYTF. The CDR3 DNA is TGTGCCAGCAGGGGGGCGGCAGGGGGCACCTATGGCTACACCTTC.

In its sample, this clone was seen once. The chain couples TRBV7-3 to TRBJ2-5, with D perhaps TRBD2 (6 bases). The V end lost 6 bases, the J end lost 7 bases, and 15 bases lay between the germline ends. The germline V gene encodes CDR1 SGHTA and CDR2 FQGTGA. This CDR3 comprises 13 residues. CDR3 in DNA: TGTGCCAGCAGTCCCCTAGCCGGGGGGACCCAGTACTTC. Its translation is CASSPLAGGTQYF.

This chain links TRBV10-3 with TRBJ2-2; TRBD2 agrees at 15 bases. The CDR3 length is 18 residues. J gave up 0 bases and V 7 bases, and 6 bases lay outside the gene matches. The germline CDR1 and CDR2 sequences are ENHRY and SYGVKD. The CDR3 here is CAINPGLAGGPNTGELFF. The DNA for the CDR3 is TGTGCCATCAATCCGGGACTAGCGGGAGGCCCGAACACCGGGGAGCTGTTTTTT.

The chain recombines TRBV30 with TRBJ1-1; unclear D gene. Germline V CDR1 and CDR2: GTSNPN, SVGIG (reference sequence). V lost 2 bases, J lost 0 bases, and 7 bases lay in between. The CDR3 is 13 amino acids. The CDR3 region has the DNA TGTGCCTGGAGTTTAGGAATGAACACTGAAGCTTTCTTT. Translating gives CAWSLGMNTEAFF. Full variable domain (missing parts from reference TRBV30 and TRBJ1-1): SQTIHQWPATLVQPVGSPLSLECTVEGTSNPNLYWYRQAAGRGLQLLFYSVGIGQISSEVPQNLSASRPQDRQFILSSKKLLLSDSGFYLCAWSLGMNTEAFFGQGTRLTVV.

The rearrangement uses TRBV14 and TRBJ2-1, with 9 bases aligning to TRBD2. Germline-derived CDR1 and CDR2 are SGHDN and FVKESK. The CDR3 is 17 amino acids. V gave up 4 bases and J gave up 9 bases; unmatched junction bases: 16. CDR3 sequence: CASSPLLGAGGPGEQFF. For the CDR3, the DNA is TGTGCCAGCAGCCCGCTGCTTGGGGCGGGAGGGCCCGGTGAGCAGTTCTTC.

The genes are TRBV5-5 and TRBJ1-1; TRBD1 agrees at 8 bases. The CDR3 contains 15 residues. Germline CDR1 is SGHKS and CDR2 is YYEKEE (reference sequence). J was trimmed by 1 base and V by 0 bases; bases with no gene match: 2. This CDR3 reads CASSLVGQGNTEAFF. DNA for the CDR3: TGTGCCAGCAGCTTGGTCGGACAGGGGAACACTGAAGCTTTCTTT.

The chain employs TRBV9 and TRBJ1-3, with D hard to call. The V and J ends lost 0 bases and 0 bases respectively, with 13 bases between them. This CDR3 comprises 17 residues. Germline CDR1 and CDR2: SGDLS and YYNGEE. The CDR3 region is CASSVASLRSSGNTIYF. The CDR3 DNA sequence: TGTGCCAGCAGCGTAGCTTCTCTTAGGAGCTCTGGAAACACCATATATTTT.

This chain joins TRBV5-4 and TRBJ2-7; D gene unclear. Trimming cost V 5 bases and J 3 bases, with 15 bases left between them. The germline V gene encodes CDR1 SGHNT and CDR2 YYREEE (reference sequence). There are 14 residues in the CDR3. The CDR3 DNA follows: TGTGCCAGCAGAACGGAACCGGCGAACTACGAGCAGTACTTC. This encodes CASRTEPANYEQYF. The full variable domain, with the rest looked up from reference TRBV5-4 and TRBJ2-7, is ETGVTQSPTHLIKTRGQQVTLRCSSQSGHNTVSWYQQALGQGPQFIFQYYREEENGRGNFPPRFSGLQFPNYSSELNVNALELDDSALYLCASRTEPANYEQYFGPGTRLTVT.

This clone has just one count. V gene TRBV5-4 combines with J gene TRBJ2-2; 8 bases align to TRBD2. This CDR3 region has 16 residues. The V and J ends lost 3 bases and 1 base, in that order; junction bases with no gene match: 5. Germline V CDR1 and CDR2: SGHNT, YYREEE (reference sequence). The CDR3 DNA reads TGTGCCAGCAGCTACGGACTAGCAGAGAACACCGGGGAGCTGTTTTTT. Protein sequence: CASSYGLAENTGELFF.

This chain uses TRBV11-3 with TRBJ2-1; TRBD1 aligns across 9 bases. Germline trimming cut 5 bases from V and 8 bases from J; bases unmatched to any gene: 13. In germline, CDR1 is SGHNT, CDR2 YENEEA. The CDR3 is 16 amino acids. The CDR3 reads CASSPGTGYSSDEQFF. The CDR3 region has the DNA TGTGCCAGCAGCCCGGGGACAGGGTACTCTTCCGATGAGCAGTTCTTC. The full variable domain, in which reference TRBV11-3 and TRBJ2-1 provide the parts outside the CDR3, is EAGVVQSPRYKIIEKKQPVAFWCNPISGHNTLYWYLQNLGQGPELLIRYENEEAVDDSQLPKDRFSAERLKGVDSTLKIQPAELGDSAVYLCASSPGTGYSSDEQFFGPGTRLTVL.

The rearrangement uses TRBV5-1 and TRBJ2-3, with 9 bases fitting TRBD1. In germline, CDR1 is SGHRS, CDR2 YFSETQ. J was trimmed by 0 bases and V by 4 bases; bases with no gene match: 3. The CDR3 runs to 15 residues. The chain's CDR3 is CASSTQGASTDTQYF. The CDR3 coding sequence is TGCGCCAGCAGCACACAGGGGGCCAGCACAGATACGCAGTATTTT.

V gene TRBV2 combines with J gene TRBJ2-1, with 7 nucleotides matching TRBD2. Trimming cost V 5 bases and J 2 bases; bases outside gene matches: 0. CDR1 is SNHLY, CDR2 FYNNEI, per germline. The CDR3 runs to 13 residues. The CDR3 DNA reads TGTGCCAGCAGTCGGGGGGCCTACAATGAGCAGTTCTTC. Encoded protein: CASSRGAYNEQFF.